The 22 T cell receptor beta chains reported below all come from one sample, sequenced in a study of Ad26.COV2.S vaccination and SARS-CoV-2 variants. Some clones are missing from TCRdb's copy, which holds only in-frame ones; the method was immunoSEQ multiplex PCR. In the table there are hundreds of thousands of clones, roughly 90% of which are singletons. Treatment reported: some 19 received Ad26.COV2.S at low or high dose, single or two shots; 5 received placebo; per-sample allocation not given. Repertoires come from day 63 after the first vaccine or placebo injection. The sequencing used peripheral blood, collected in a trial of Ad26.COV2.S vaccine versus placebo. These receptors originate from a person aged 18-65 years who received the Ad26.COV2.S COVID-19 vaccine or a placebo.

The CDR3 is CASSIFNEQFF. CDR3 bases: TGTGCCAGCAGCATCTTTAATGAGCAGTTCTTC. The chain employs TRBV28 and TRBJ2-1; D call uncertain. Germline loops: CDR1 MDHEN, CDR2 SYDVKM. The length of the CDR3 is 11 residues. The germline V and J ends were trimmed by 6 bases and 7 bases, with 7 bases remaining between them.

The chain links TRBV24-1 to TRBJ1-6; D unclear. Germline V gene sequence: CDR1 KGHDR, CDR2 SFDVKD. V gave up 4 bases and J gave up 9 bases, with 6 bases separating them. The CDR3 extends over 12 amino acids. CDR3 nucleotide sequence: TGTGCCACCAGTGAGGGGTCTTCACCCCTCCACTTT. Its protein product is CATSEGSSPLHF.

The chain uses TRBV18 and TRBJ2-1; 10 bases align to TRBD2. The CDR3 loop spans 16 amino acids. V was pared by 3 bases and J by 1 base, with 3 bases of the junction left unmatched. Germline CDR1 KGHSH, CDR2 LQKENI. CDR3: CASSPSSGSSYNEQFF. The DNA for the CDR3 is TGTGCCAGCTCACCGTCTAGCGGGAGTTCCTACAATGAGCAGTTCTTC.

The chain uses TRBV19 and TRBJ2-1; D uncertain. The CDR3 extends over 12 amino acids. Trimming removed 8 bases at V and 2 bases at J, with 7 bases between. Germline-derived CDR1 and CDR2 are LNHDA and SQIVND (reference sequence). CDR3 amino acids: CASLGPYNEQFF. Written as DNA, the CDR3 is TGTGCCAGTTTGGGTCCCTACAATGAGCAGTTCTTC.

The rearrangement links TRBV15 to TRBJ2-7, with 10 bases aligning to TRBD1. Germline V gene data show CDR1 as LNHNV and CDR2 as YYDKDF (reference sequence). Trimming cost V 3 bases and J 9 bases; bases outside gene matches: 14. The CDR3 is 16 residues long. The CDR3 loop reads CATSRSPGQGWFGQYF. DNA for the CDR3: TGTGCCACCAGCAGGAGCCCGGGACAGGGGTGGTTCGGGCAGTACTTC.

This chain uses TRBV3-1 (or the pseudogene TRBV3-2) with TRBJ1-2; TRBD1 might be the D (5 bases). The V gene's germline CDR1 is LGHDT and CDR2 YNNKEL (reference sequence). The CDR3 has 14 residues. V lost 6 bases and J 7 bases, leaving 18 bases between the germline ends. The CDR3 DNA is TGTGCCAGCAGAGGGAGGGAGACAGTGAGTGGCTACACCTTC. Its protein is CASRGRETVSGYTF.

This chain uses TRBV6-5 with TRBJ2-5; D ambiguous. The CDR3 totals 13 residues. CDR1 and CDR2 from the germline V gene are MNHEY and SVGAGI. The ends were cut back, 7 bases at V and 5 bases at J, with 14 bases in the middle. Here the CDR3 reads CASKISPQETQYF. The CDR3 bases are TGTGCCAGCAAGATCTCACCACAGGAGACCCAGTACTTC.

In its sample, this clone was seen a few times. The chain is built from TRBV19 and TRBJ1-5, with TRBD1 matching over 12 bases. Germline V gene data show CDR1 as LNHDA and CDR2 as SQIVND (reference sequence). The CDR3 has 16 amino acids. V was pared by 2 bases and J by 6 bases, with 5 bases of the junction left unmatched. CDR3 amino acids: CASSIMGQGAGQPQHF. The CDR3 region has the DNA TGTGCCAGTAGTATAATGGGACAGGGGGCAGGTCAGCCCCAGCATTTT.

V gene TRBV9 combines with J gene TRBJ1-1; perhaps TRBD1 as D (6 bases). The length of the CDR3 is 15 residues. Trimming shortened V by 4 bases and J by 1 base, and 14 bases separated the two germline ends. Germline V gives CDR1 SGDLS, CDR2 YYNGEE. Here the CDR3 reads CASSPRTVPNTEAFF. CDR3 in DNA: TGTGCCAGCAGCCCGCGGACAGTGCCGAACACTGAAGCTTTCTTT.

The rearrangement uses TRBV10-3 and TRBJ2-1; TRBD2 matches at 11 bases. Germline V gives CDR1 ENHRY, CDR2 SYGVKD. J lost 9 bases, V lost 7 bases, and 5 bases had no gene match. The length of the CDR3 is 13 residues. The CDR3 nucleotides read TGTGCCATCAAGGGACTAGCGGAAGGTGAGCAGTTCTTC. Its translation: CAIKGLAEGEQFF.

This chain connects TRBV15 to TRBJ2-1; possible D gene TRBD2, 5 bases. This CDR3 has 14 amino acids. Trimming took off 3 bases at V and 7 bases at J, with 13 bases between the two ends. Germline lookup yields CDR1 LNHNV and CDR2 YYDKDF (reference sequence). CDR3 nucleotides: TGTGCCACCAGCAGGGACTTACCATCTAATGAGCAGTTCTTC. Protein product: CATSRDLPSNEQFF.

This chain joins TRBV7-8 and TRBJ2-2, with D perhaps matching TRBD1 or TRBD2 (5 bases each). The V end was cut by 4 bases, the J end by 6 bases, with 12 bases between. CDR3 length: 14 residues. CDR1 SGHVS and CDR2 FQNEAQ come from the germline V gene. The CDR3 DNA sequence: TGTGCCAGCAGCTGGGGGAGAGACGCCGGGGAGCTGTTTTTT. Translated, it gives CASSWGRDAGELFF.

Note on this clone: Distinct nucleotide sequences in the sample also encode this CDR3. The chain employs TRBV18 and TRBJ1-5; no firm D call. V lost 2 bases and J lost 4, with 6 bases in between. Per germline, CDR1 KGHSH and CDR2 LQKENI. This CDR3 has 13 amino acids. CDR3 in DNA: TGTGCCAGCTCACCAGGGAGTAATCAGCCCCAGCATTTT. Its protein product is CASSPGSNQPQHF.

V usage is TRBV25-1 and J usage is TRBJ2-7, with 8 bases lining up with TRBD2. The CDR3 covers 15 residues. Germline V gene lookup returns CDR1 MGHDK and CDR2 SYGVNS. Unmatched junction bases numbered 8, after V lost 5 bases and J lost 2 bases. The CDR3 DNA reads TGTGCCAGCAGTCCCAGAGGTAGCGGGACCTACGAGCAGTACTTC. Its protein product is CASSPRGSGTYEQYF.

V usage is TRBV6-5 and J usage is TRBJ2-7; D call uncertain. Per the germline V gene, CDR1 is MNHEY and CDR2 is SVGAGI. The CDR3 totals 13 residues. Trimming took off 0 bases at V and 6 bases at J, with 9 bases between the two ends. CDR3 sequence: CASSYSRQFEQYF. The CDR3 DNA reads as TGTGCCAGCAGTTACTCGAGGCAGTTCGAGCAGTACTTC.

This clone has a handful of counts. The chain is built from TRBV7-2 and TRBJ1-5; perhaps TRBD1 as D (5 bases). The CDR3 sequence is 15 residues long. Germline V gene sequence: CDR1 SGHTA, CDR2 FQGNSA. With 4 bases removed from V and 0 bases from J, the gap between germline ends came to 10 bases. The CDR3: CASSSTVHSNQPQHF. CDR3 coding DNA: TGTGCCAGCAGCTCGACAGTTCATAGCAATCAGCCCCAGCATTTT. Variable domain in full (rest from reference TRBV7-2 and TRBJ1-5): GAGVSQSPSNKVTEKGKDVELRCDPISGHTALYWYRQSLGQGLEFLIYFQGNSAPDKSGLPSDRFSAERTGGSVSTLTIQRTQQEDSAVYLCASSSTVHSNQPQHFGDGTRLSIL.

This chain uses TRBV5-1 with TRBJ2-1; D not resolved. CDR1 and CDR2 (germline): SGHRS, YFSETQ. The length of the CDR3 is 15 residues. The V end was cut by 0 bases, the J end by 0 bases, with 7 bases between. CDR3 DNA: TGCGCCAGCAGCTTGGTCCGGAGCTCCTACAATGAGCAGTTCTTC. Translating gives CASSLVRSSYNEQFF.

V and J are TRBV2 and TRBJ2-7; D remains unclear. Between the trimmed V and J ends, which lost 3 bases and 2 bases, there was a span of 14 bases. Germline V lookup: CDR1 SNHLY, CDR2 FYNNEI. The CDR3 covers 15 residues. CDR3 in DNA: TGTGCCAGCAGTGAGAGGCCTCCCGGGCCCTACGAGCAGTACTTC. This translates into CASSERPPGPYEQYF.

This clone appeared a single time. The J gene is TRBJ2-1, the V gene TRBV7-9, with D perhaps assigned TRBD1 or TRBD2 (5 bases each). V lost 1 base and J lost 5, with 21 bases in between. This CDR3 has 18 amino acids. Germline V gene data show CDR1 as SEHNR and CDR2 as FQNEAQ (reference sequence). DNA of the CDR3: TGTGCCAGCAGCTTAGTGTCGGGGCTAGCCCTCCACCACAATGAGCAGTTCTTC. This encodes CASSLVSGLALHHNEQFF.

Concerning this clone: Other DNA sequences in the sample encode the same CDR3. The CDR3 region has the DNA TGTGCCAGTAGTATGGCGGGGTTCTACGAGCAGTACTTC. Encoded protein: CASSMAGFYEQYF. The gene calls are TRBV19 and TRBJ2-7, with D perhaps TRBD2 (6 bases). Germline CDR1 reads LNHDA; CDR2 reads SQIVND (reference sequence). V lost 3 bases to trimming and J lost 3 bases, with 9 bases between them. The CDR3 length is 13 residues.

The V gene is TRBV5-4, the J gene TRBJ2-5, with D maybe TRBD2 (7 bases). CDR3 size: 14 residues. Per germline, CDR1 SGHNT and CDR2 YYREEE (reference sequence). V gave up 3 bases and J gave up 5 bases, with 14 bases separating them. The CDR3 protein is CASSSPRGGETQYF. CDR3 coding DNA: TGTGCCAGCAGCTCTCCGAGGGGGGGGGAGACCCAGTACTTC.

The CDR3 sequence: CASMRTGSNQPQHF. The CDR3, as DNA: TGTGCCAGCATGCGGACGGGGAGCAATCAGCCCCAGCATTTT. V usage is TRBV2 and J usage is TRBJ1-5; D remains ambiguous. This CDR3 is 14 amino acids long. Looked up from germline, CDR1 is SNHLY and CDR2 is FYNNEI. V lost 7 bases and J lost 1, with 11 bases in between.